The entry below describes one T cell receptor (beta chain). Its antigen is not known. The sample is drawn from a study of T cell responses to AZD1222 COVID-19 vaccine. The study's findings and limits: An increase in Spike-specific TCR breadth and depth was observed after two AZD1222 doses. Donors, mostly white British, included more females; clonal diversity was possibly underestimated.

Method: immunoSEQ multiplex PCR; TCRdb's copy keeps in-frame clones and lacks some. The sample lists about 150,000 clones, about nine tenths occurring once. J lost 7 bases, V lost 0 bases, and 6 bases had no gene match. CDR1 SGHRS and CDR2 YFSETQ come from the germline V gene. This CDR3 comprises 15 residues. The sequence was obtained from an adult who had recovered from COVID-19. Specimen: peripheral blood, collected after recovery from COVID-19. The rearrangement uses TRBV5-1 and TRBJ2-2; 7 bases agree with TRBD2. The CDR3 DNA reads TGCGCCAGCAGCTTGGGACTAGCCGGGGGCGGGGAGCTGTTTTTT. This gives the protein CASSLGLAGGGELFF. Combining the CDR3 with reference TRBV5-1 and TRBJ2-2 gives the whole variable domain KAGVTQTPRYLIKTRGQQVTLSCSPISGHRSVSWYQQTPGQGLQFLFEYFSETQRNKGNFPGRFSGRQFSNSRSEMNVSTLELGDSALYLCASSLGLAGGGELFFGEGSRLTVL.